This is a list of T cell receptor beta chains from one sample in a study of T cells in Graves' hyperthyroidism and ophthalmopathy. In TCRdb, the multiplex PCR reads were re-called with MiXCR into one record per CDR3 protein. The repertoire includes approximately 600,000 distinct CDR3 sequences, 13% to 15% of them detected once, and approximately 6.4% sits in the top ten. Sequences were obtained from blood. The source is a woman aged 18-35 years with Graves' ophthalmopathy. The CDR3 runs from the conserved cysteine through the conserved F or W. A D gene is named only where the DNA matches it firmly. Rows give clone size only sometimes, using once, few, many, or a class for an expanded clone.

j_call | d_call | v_call | clone_size | cdr3_aa | cdr3_nt
TRBJ2-3 | - | TRBV7-2 | many | CASSSPLTLTDTQYF | TGTGCCAGCAGCTCACCCCTAACCCTCACAGATACGCAGTATTTT
TRBJ2-2 | - | TRBV20-1 | few | CSAPWGVTGELFF | TGCAGTGCTCCGTGGGGGGTCACCGGGGAGCTGTTTTTT
TRBJ2-1 | - | TRBV9 | many | CASSVGQPRDEQFF | TGTGCCAGCAGCGTAGGACAGCCTAGGGATGAGCAGTTCTTC
TRBJ2-6 | - | TRBV6-2/TRBV6-3 | few | CASSHRPVLSGANVLTF | TGTGCCAGCAGCCACCGGCCCGTTCTCTCTGGGGCCAACGTCCTGACTTTC
TRBJ1-6 | TRBD1 | TRBV28 | many | CASIQQGFNSPLHF | TGTGCCAGCATCCAACAGGGGTTTAATTCACCCCTCCACTTT
TRBJ2-5 | - | TRBV20-1 | many | CSGSGLYQETQYF | TGCAGCGGCTCGGGGCTCTACCAAGAGACCCAGTACTTC
TRBJ2-7 | TRBD2 | TRBV19 | - | CASRDSSGRSEQYF | TGTGCCAGTAGGGACTCTAGCGGGAGAAGCGAGCAGTACTTC
TRBJ2-1 | TRBD2 | TRBV5-1 | many | CASSLLGTSNNEQFF | TGCGCCAGCAGCCTCTTAGGGACTAGCAACAATGAGCAGTTCTTC
TRBJ2-7 | TRBD1 | TRBV3-1 | many | CASSPRTGGLYSYEQYF | TGTGCCAGCAGCCCTCGGACAGGGGGACTTTACTCCTACGAGCAGTACTTC
TRBJ2-2 | - | TRBV24-1 | many | CATGLSGELFF | TGTGCCACCGGCCTGAGCGGGGAGCTGTTTTTT
TRBJ2-1 | - | TRBV10-3 | many | CAISRGSYNEQFF | TGTGCCATCAGTCGGGGCTCCTACAATGAGCAGTTCTTC
TRBJ2-5 | - | TRBV6-2/TRBV6-3 | many | CASSYSNVHSPKYF | TGTGCCAGCAGTTACTCGAACGTGCACAGCCCGAAGTACTTC
TRBJ1-3 | TRBD1 | TRBV6-2/TRBV6-3 | - | CASSDNRGGNTIYF | TGTGCCAGCAGTGACAACAGGGGGGGAAACACCATATATTTT
TRBJ2-7 | TRBD1 | TRBV11-3 | many | CASSFGTGYEQYF | TGTGCCAGCAGCTTTGGGACAGGTTACGAGCAGTACTTC
TRBJ2-3 | TRBD2 | TRBV12-3/TRBV12-4 | many | CASRGPSGSTDTQYF | TGTGCCAGCAGGGGCCCTAGCGGTAGCACAGATACGCAGTATTTT
TRBJ2-3 | TRBD2 | TRBV6-1 | many | CASSLSGLPADTQYF | TGTGCCAGCAGTCTTAGCGGGTTGCCGGCAGATACGCAGTATTTT
TRBJ1-6 | - | TRBV9 | few | CASSASTGGNSPLHF | TGTGCCAGCAGCGCCTCGACAGGAGGTAATTCACCCCTCCACTTT
TRBJ2-7 | TRBD2 | TRBV19 | - | CASSEGLAGGSSYEQYF | TGTGCCAGTAGTGAGGGACTAGCGGGAGGGAGCTCCTACGAGCAGTACTTC